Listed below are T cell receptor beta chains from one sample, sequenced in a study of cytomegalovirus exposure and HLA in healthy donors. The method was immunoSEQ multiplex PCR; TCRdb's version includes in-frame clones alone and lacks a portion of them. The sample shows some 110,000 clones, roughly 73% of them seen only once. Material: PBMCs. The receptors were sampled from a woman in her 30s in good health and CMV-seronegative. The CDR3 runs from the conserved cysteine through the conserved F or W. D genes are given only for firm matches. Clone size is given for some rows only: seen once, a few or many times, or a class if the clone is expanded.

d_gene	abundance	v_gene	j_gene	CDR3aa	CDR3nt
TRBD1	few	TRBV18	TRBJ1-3	CASSLQGTTGGNTIYF	TGTGCCAGCTCTCTACAGGGGACGACCGGAGGAAACACCATATATTTT
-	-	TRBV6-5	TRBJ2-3	CASSIQPTADTQYF	TGTGCCAGCAGCATACAGCCAACTGCAGATACGCAGTATTTT
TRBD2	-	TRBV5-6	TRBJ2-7	CASSSAGGLWDEQYF	TGTGCCAGCAGCTCAGCGGGAGGGCTTTGGGACGAGCAGTACTTC
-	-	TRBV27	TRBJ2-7	CASSLSGGPFLSYEQYF	TGTGCCAGCAGTTTATCCGGAGGACCCTTCCTCTCCTACGAGCAGTACTTC
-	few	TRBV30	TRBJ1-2	CAWDGLKYGYTF	TGTGCCTGGGACGGACTGAAGTATGGCTACACCTTC
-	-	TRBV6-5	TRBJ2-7	CASSYSSGSSYEQYF	TGTGCCAGCAGTTACTCTTCTGGGAGCTCCTACGAGCAGTACTTC
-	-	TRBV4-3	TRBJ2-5	CASSQDSGQETQYF	TGCGCCAGCAGCCAAGATTCAGGGCAGGAGACCCAGTACTTC
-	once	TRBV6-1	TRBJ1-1	CASSGGPGDEAFF	TGTGCCAGCAGTGGAGGTCCAGGGGATGAAGCTTTCTTT
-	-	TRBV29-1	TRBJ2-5	CSVETGRGGVETQYF	TGCAGCGTTGAAACAGGGAGAGGGGGTGTTGAGACCCAGTACTTC
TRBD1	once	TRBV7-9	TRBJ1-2	CSSSFMDRAINYGYTF	TGTTCCAGCAGCTTCATGGACAGGGCTATCAACTATGGCTACACCTTC
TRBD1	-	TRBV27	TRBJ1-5	CASPFPLRQGYNQPQHF	TGTGCCAGCCCCTTTCCCCTACGACAGGGTTACAATCAGCCCCAGCATTTT
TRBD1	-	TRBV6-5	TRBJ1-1	CASSYSGQFNTEAFF	TGTGCCAGCAGTTACTCGGGACAGTTTAACACTGAAGCTTTCTTT
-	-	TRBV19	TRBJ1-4	CASRPSERTEATNEKLFF	TGTGCCAGTAGACCTTCTGAAAGGACGGAGGCAACTAATGAAAAACTGTTTTTT
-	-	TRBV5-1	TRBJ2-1	CASSLGQDNEQFF	TGCGCCAGCAGCTTGGGTCAGGACAATGAGCAGTTCTTC
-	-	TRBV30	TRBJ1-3	CAWGADSGNTIYF	TGTGCCTGGGGGGCGGACTCTGGAAACACCATATATTTT
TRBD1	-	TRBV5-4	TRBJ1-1	CASSFNRGQGEAFF	TGTGCCAGCAGCTTCAACAGGGGGCAAGGTGAAGCTTTCTTT
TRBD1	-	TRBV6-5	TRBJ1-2	CASSRDSDYGYTF	TGTGCCAGCAGCCGGGACAGCGACTATGGCTACACCTTC
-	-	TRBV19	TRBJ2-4	CASTPAWGLAKNIQYF	TGTGCCAGTACCCCGGCGTGGGGGCTAGCCAAAAACATTCAGTACTTC
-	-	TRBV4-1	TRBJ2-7	CASTLGPGVGYEQYF	TGCGCCAGCACCCTTGGCCCGGGAGTTGGCTACGAGCAGTACTTC
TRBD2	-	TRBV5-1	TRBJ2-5	CASRTSGSQETQYF	TGCGCCAGCAGGACTAGCGGGTCCCAAGAGACCCAGTACTTC
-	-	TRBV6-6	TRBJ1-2	CASSYDRQGLGYGYTF	TGTGCCAGCAGTTACGATCGGCAGGGATTGGGCTATGGCTACACCTTC
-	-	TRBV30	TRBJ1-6	CAWSVSRGSYNSPLHF	TGTGCCTGGAGTGTATCCCGGGGCTCCTATAATTCACCCCTCCACTTT
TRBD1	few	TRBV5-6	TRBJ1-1	CASSLGQGYTEAFF	TGTGCCAGCAGCTTGGGACAGGGGTACACTGAAGCTTTCTTT
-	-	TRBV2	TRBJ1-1	CASSVRYVATEAFF	TGTGCCAGCAGCGTACGATATGTAGCCACTGAAGCTTTCTTT
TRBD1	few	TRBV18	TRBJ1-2	CASSPGQGLNYGYTF	TGTGCCAGCTCACCCGGACAGGGACTTAACTATGGCTACACCTTC
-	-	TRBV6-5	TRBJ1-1	CASADYSNTEAFF	TGTGCCAGCGCTGACTACTCGAACACTGAAGCTTTCTTT
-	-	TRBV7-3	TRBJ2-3	CASSLMQASTDTQYF	TGTGCCAGCAGCTTAATGCAGGCGTCCACAGATACGCAGTATTTT
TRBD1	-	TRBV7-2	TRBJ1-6	CASSYGQGTSPLHF	TGTGCCAGCAGCTATGGACAGGGAACTTCACCCCTCCACTTT
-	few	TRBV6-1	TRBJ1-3	CASSELADTIYF	TGTGCCAGCAGTGAATTAGCAGACACCATATATTTT
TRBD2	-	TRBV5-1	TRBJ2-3	CASSSQRGGVADTQYF	TGCGCCAGCAGCTCCCAGCGGGGGGGCGTAGCAGATACGCAGTATTTT
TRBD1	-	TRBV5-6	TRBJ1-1	CASSLARLRDREDTEAFF	TGTGCCAGCAGCTTGGCACGCCTTAGGGACAGGGAGGACACTGAAGCTTTCTTT
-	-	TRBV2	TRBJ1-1	CASRDIRGNTEAFF	TGTGCCAGCAGAGATATTCGGGGGAACACTGAAGCTTTCTTT
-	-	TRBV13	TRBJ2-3	CASSSGTDTQYF	TGTGCCAGCAGCTCCGGCACAGATACGCAGTATTTT
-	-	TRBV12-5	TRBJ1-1	CASGLETITEAFF	TGTGCTAGTGGTTTGGAGACAATCACTGAAGCTTTCTTT
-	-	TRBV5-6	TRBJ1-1	CASSGPLNTEAFF	TGTGCCAGCAGCGGGCCGCTAAACACTGAAGCTTTCTTT
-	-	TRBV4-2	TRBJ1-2	CASSQGASGSLYGYTF	TGTGCCAGCAGCCAAGGTGCATCAGGGTCCCTTTATGGCTACACCTTC
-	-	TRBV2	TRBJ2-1	CASRGREGVVEQFF	TGTGCCAGCAGGGGTAGGGAGGGGGTAGTAGAGCAGTTCTTC
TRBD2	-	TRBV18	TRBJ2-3	CASPPIAGGTDTQYF	TGTGCCAGCCCGCCTATTGCGGGGGGCACAGATACGCAGTATTTT
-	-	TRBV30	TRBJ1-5	CAWSLGGASQPQHF	TGTGCCTGGTCCCTGGGGGGGGCGTCTCAGCCCCAGCATTTT
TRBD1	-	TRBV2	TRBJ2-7	CASSERAGGWARKPYEQYF	TGTGCCAGCAGTGAAAGGGCAGGGGGTTGGGCGAGGAAACCTTACGAGCAGTACTTC
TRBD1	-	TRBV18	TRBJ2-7	CASSKTGGLSYEQYF	TGTGCCAGCTCGAAGACAGGGGGGCTTTCCTACGAGCAGTACTTC
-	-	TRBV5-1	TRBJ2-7	CASSLWGVSDSYEQYF	TGCGCCAGCAGCTTGTGGGGGGTGAGCGACTCCTACGAGCAGTACTTC
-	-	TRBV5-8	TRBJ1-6	CASSLLSGRSSPLHF	TGTGCCAGCAGCCTCTTGTCGGGGAGGAGTTCACCCCTCCACTTT